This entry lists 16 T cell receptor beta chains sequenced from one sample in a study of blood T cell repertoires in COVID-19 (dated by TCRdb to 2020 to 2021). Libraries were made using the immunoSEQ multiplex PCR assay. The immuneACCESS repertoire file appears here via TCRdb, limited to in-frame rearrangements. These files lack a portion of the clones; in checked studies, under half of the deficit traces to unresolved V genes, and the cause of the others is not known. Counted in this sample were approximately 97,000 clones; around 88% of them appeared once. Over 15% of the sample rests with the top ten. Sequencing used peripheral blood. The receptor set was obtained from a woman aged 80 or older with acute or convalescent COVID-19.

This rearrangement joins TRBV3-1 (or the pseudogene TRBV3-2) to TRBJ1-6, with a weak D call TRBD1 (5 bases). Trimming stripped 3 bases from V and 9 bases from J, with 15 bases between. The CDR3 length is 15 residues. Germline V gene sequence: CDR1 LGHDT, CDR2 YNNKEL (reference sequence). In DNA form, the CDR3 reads TGTGCCAGCAGCCAGGGGCAGGCCGGCGGTTCACCCCTCCACTTT. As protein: CASSQGQAGGSPLHF.

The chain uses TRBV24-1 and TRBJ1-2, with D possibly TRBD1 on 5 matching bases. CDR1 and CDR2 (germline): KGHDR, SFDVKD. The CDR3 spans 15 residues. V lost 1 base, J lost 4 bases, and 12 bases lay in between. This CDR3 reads CATSDFPREGYGYTF. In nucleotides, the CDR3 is TGTGCCACCAGTGATTTCCCCAGGGAGGGCTATGGCTACACCTTC.

The CDR3 sequence is CASSLGLTSGEEQFF. The CDR3, as DNA: TGCGCCAGCAGCTTGGGACTCACATCAGGGGAGGAGCAGTTCTTC. This rearrangement joins TRBV5-1 to TRBJ2-1, with D perhaps matching TRBD1 (6 bases). V was pared by 0 bases and J by 10 bases, with 17 bases between. CDR1 is SGHRS, CDR2 YFSETQ, per germline. This CDR3 contains 15 residues. Looking up the rest from reference TRBV5-1 and TRBJ2-1 gives the full variable domain: KAGVTQTPRYLIKTRGQQVTLSCSPISGHRSVSWYQQTPGQGLQFLFEYFSETQRNKGNFPGRFSGRQFSNSRSEMNVSTLELGDSALYLCASSLGLTSGEEQFFGPGTRLTVL.

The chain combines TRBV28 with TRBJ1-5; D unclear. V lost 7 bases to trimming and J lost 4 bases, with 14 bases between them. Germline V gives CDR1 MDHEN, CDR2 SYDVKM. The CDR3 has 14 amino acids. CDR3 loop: CASTPAGRNQPQHF. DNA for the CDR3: TGTGCCAGCACTCCGGCCGGGAGGAATCAGCCCCAGCATTTT. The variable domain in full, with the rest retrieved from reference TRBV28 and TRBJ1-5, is DVKVTQSSRYLVKRTGEKVFLECVQDMDHENMFWYRQDPGLGLRLIYFSYDVKMKEKGDIPEGYSVSREKKERFSLILESASTNQTSMYLCASTPAGRNQPQHFGDGTRLSIL.

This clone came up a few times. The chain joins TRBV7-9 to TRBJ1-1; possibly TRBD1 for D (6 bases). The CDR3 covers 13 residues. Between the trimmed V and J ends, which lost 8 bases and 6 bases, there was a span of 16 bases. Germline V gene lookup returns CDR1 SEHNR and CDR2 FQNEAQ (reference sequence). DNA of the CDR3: TGTGCCAGCCGGGGGGCAGGGACGCCTGAAGCTTTCTTT. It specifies CASRGAGTPEAFF.

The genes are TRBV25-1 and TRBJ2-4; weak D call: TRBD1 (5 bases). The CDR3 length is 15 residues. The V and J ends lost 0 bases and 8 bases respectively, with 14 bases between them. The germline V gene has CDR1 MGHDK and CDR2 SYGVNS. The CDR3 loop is CASSEYRAGSDIQYF. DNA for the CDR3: TGTGCCAGCAGTGAATATAGGGCAGGGTCGGACATTCAGTACTTC.

In nucleotides, the CDR3 is TGTGCCAGCAGCAACAGGGTTAACGAGCAGTACTTC. Protein product: CASSNRVNEQYF. This chain links TRBV2 with TRBJ2-7; tentatively, D is TRBD1 (6 bases). The V gene's germline CDR1 is SNHLY and CDR2 FYNNEI. V was trimmed by 6 bases and J by 5 bases, leaving 11 bases between them. The CDR3 loop spans 12 amino acids.

In DNA, the CDR3 is TGTGCCAGCAGCCGAGTTATAGCGGGGGGGCTCCAAGATACGCAGTATTTT. This sequence encodes CASSRVIAGGLQDTQYF. This rearrangement joins TRBV4-2 to TRBJ2-3; TRBD2 matches at 11 bases. Per germline, CDR1 LGHNA and CDR2 YNFKEQ. The CDR3 is 17 residues long. V trimming: 4 bases; J trimming: 5 bases; junction bases outside the gene matches: 11.

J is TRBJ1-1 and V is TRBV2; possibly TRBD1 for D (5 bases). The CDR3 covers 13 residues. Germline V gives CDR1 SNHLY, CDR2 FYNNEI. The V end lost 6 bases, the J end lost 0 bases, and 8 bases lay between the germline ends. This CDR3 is CASRLRVNTEAFF. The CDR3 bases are TGTGCCAGCAGGCTCAGGGTGAACACTGAAGCTTTCTTT.

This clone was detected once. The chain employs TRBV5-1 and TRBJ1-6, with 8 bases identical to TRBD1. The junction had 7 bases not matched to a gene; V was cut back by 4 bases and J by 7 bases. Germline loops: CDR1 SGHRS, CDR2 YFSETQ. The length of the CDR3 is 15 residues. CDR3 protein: CASSSQGALNSPLHF. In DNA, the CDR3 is TGCGCCAGCAGCAGCCAGGGGGCGCTGAATTCACCCCTCCACTTT.

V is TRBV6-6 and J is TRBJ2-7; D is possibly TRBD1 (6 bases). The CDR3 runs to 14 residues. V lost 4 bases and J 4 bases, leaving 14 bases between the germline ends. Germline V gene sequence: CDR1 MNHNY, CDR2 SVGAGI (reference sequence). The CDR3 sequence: CASSSVLQGYEQYF. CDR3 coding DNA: TGTGCCAGCAGTTCAGTCCTACAGGGTTACGAGCAGTACTTC.

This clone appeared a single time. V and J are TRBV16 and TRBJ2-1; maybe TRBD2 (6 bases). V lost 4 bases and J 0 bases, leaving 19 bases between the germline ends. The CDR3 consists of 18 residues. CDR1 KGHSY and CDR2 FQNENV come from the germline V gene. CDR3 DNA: TGTGCCAGCAGCCGTCCGGAGGAGGGCTTAAGCTCCTACAATGAGCAGTTCTTC. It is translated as CASSRPEEGLSSYNEQFF.

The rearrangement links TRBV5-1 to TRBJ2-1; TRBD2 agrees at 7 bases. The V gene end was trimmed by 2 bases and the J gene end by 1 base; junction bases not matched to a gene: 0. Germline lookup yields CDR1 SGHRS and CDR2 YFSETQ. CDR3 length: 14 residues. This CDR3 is CASSFGGSYNEQFF. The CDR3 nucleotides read TGCGCCAGCAGCTTCGGGGGGTCCTACAATGAGCAGTTCTTC.

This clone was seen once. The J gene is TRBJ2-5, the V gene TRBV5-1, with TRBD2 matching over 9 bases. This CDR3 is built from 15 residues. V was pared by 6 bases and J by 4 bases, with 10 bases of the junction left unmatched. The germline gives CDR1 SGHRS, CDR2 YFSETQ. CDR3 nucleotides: TGCGCCAGCACCTTAGCGGGGGTTCATGGAGAGACCCAGTACTTC. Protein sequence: CASTLAGVHGETQYF.

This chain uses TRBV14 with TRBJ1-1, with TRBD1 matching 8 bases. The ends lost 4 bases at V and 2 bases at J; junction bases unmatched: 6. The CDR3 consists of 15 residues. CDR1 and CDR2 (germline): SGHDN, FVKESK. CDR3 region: CASSRRTGLNTEAFF. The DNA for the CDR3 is TGTGCCAGCAGCCGACGGACAGGGCTAAACACTGAAGCTTTCTTT.

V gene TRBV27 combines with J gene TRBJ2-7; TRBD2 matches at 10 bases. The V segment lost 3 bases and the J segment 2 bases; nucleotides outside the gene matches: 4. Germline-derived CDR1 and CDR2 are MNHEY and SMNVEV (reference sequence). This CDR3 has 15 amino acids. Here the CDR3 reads CASSFQRGGAYEQYF. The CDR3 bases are TGTGCCAGCAGTTTTCAGCGGGGGGGTGCCTACGAGCAGTACTTC.